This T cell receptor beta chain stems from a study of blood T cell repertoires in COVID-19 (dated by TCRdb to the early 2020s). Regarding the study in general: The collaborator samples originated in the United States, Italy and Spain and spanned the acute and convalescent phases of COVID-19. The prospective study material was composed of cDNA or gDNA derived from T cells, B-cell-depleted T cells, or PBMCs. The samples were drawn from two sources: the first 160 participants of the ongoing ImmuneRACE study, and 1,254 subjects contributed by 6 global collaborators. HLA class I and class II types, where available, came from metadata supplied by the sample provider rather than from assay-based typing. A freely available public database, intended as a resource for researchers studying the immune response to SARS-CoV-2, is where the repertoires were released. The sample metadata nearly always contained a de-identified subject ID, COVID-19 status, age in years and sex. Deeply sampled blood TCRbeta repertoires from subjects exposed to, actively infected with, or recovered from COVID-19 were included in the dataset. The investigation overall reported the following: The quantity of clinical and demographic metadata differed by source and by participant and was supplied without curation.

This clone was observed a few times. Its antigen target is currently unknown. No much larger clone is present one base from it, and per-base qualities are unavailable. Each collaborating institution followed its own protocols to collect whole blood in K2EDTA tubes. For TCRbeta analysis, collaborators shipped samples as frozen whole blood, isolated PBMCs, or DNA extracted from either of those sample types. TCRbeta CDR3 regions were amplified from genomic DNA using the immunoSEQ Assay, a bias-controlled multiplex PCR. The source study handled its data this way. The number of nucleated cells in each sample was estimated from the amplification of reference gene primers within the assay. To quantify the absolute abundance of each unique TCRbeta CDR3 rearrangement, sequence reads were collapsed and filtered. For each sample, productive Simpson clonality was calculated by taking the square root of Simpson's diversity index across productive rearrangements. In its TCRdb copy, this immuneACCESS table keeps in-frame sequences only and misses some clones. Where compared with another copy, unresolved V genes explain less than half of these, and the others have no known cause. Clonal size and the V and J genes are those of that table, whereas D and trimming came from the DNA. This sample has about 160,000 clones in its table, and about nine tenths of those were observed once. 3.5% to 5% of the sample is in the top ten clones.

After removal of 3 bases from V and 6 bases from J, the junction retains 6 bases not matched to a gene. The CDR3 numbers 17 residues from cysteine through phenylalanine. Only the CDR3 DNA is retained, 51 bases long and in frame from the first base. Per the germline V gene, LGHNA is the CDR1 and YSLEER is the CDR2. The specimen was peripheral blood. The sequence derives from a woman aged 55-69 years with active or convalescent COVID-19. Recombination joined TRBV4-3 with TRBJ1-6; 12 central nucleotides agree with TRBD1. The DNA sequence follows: TGCGCCAGCAGCCAGACCGGGACAGGGGGCTTTAATTCACCCCTCCACTTT. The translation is CASSQTGTGGFNSPLHF.